Listed here are 10 T cell receptor beta chains from one sample, sequenced in a study of blood T cell repertoires in COVID-19. The repertoire was sequenced with immunoSEQ multiplex PCR; TCRdb's copy has only in-frame clones and lacks some. The data contain approximately 200,000 clones, 65% to 85% of them singletons. The source material was PBMCs or T cells enriched from blood (not recorded which). These receptors were collected from a woman aged 30 to 39 who had recovered from COVID-19.

V and J are TRBV3-1 (or the pseudogene TRBV3-2) and TRBJ1-1; D is undetermined. Trimming removed 4 bases from V and 11 bases from J, with 17 bases in between. This CDR3 region has 13 residues. Germline V CDR1 and CDR2: LGHDT, YNNKEL (reference sequence). The DNA for the CDR3 is TGTGCCAGCAGCCCAGAGCCCCTGAGGAGCGCTTTCTTT. Protein: CASSPEPLRSAFF.

This clone was picked up one time. The rearrangement links TRBV19 to TRBJ1-1; a possible D gene is TRBD1 (6 bases). Germline assignment: CDR1 LNHDA and CDR2 SQIVND (reference sequence). This CDR3 region has 16 residues. Between the trimmed V and J ends, which lost 3 bases and 3 bases, there was a span of 17 bases. The CDR3 spells CASSIPAGESYTEAFF. The CDR3 nucleotides read TGTGCCAGTAGTATTCCGGCAGGGGAAAGTTACACTGAAGCTTTCTTT. The complete variable domain, with remaining parts taken from reference TRBV19 and TRBJ1-1, reads DGGITQSPKYLFRKEGQNVTLSCEQNLNHDAMYWYRQDPGQGLRLIYYSQIVNDFQKGDIAEGYSVSREKKESFPLTVTSAQKNPTAFYLCASSIPAGESYTEAFFGQGTRLTVV.

As regards this clone: Other DNA sequences in the same sample also yield this CDR3. CDR3 loop: CASSPLRYGYTF. The DNA for the CDR3 is TGTGCCAGCAGTCCACTGAGGTATGGCTACACCTTC. This rearrangement joins TRBV12-3 or TRBV12-4 to TRBJ1-2; D gene uncertain. The V and J ends lost 5 bases and 5 bases respectively, with 9 bases between them. CDR3 size: 12 residues.

DNA of the CDR3: TGCGCCAGCAGCCAAGAGTCAGGAGGAGCTAATGAAAAACTGTTTTTT. Translating it yields CASSQESGGANEKLFF. The gene calls are TRBV4-1 and TRBJ1-4; no definite D call. Germline assignment: CDR1 MGHRA and CDR2 YSYEKL. Trimming pared 0 bases from V and 3 bases from J, leaving 11 bases between. This CDR3 has 16 residues.

The table lists this clone with a count of one. The CDR3 protein is CASSFPSQNSPLHF. CDR3 nucleotides: TGCGCCAGCAGCTTTCCGTCCCAGAATTCACCCCTCCACTTT. The chain recombines TRBV5-1 with TRBJ1-6; no definite D call. This CDR3 spans 14 amino acids. Germline loops: CDR1 SGHRS, CDR2 YFSETQ. V lost 2 bases and J 7 bases, leaving 10 bases between the germline ends. The variable domain in full, with the rest retrieved from reference TRBV5-1 and TRBJ1-6, is KAGVTQTPRYLIKTRGQQVTLSCSPISGHRSVSWYQQTPGQGLQFLFEYFSETQRNKGNFPGRFSGRQFSNSRSEMNVSTLELGDSALYLCASSFPSQNSPLHFGNGTRLTVT.

The gene calls are TRBV6-1 and TRBJ2-5; D is ambiguous. This CDR3 region has 11 residues. V dropped 3 bases and J dropped 5 bases, with 4 bases sitting between them. The germline gives CDR1 MNHNS, CDR2 SASEGT. DNA for the CDR3: TGTGCCAGCAGTGAGTCGGAGACCCAGTACTTC. It codes for CASSESETQYF.

The chain has TRBV29-1 and TRBJ2-7; the match to TRBD2 covers 8 bases. CDR1 is SQVTM, CDR2 ANQGSEA, per germline. Trimming took 4 bases from V and 2 from J; bases not matched to a gene: 10. This CDR3 contains 15 residues. In DNA form, the CDR3 reads TGCAGCGTTGTCACCCCGGGACTAGACCCCTACGAGCAGTACTTC. Translation: CSVVTPGLDPYEQYF.

DNA of the CDR3: TGTGCCAGCAGCCCGGCTAGCGGGAGGGCCGCTGGGGCCAACGTCCTGACTTTC. Translation gives CASSPASGRAAGANVLTF. This sequence joins TRBV7-9 and TRBJ2-6; 12 bases are a match to TRBD2. Trimming cost V 5 bases and J 2 bases; bases outside gene matches: 7. CDR1 and CDR2 (germline): SEHNR, FQNEAQ (reference sequence). The CDR3 sequence is 18 residues long.

The chain carries TRBV7-9 and TRBJ2-4; 7 positions agree with TRBD1. This CDR3 has 14 amino acids. V lost 3 bases, J lost 4 bases, and 3 bases stayed unmatched. Germline CDR1 is SEHNR and CDR2 is FQNEAQ (reference sequence). Written as DNA, the CDR3 is TGTGCCAGCAGCTTCCCGGGACAGAAAAACATTCAGTACTTC. It yields the protein CASSFPGQKNIQYF.

The table lists this clone with a few counts. The chain combines TRBV2 with TRBJ2-1; 8 nucleotides align to TRBD2. Trimming removed 5 bases from V and 8 bases from J; junction bases left unmatched: 8. Germline V gene lookup returns CDR1 SNHLY and CDR2 FYNNEI. The CDR3 has 14 residues. The CDR3 DNA follows: TGTGCCAGCAGTACAGGGACTAGAAGCGATGAGCAGTTCTTC. It specifies CASSTGTRSDEQFF.